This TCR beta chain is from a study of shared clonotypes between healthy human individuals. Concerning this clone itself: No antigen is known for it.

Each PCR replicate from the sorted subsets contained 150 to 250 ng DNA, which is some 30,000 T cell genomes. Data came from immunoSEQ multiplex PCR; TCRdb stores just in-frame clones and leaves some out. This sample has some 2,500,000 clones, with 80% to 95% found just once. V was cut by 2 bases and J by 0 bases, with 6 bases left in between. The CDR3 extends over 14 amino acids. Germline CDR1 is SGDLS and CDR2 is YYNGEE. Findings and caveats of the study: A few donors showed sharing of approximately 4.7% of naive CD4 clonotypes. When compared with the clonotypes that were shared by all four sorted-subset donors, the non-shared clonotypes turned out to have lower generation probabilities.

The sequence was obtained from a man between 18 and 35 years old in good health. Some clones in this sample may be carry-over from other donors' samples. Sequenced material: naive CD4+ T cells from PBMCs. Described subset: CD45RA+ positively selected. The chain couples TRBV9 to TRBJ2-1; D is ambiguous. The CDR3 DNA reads TGTGCCAGCAGCGTGCCGGGCTCCTACAATGAGCAGTTCTTC. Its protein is CASSVPGSYNEQFF.